These 8 T cell receptor beta chains came from one sample sequenced in a study of tumor-infiltrating lymphocytes in primary liver carcinoma. cDNA specific to TCR beta was made from approximately 0.55 ug of total RNA, with a constant-region primer employed for priming. Three nested multiplex PCR rounds, a slightly modified ARM-PCR, produced the libraries for TCR beta. Both of the initial two PCR rounds ran for approximately 10 cycles and employed TRBV1-TRBV30 forward primers alongside a C-beta reverse primer. One entry per CDR3 protein, called by TCRdb with MiXCR from the multiplex PCR reads. The repertoire consists of approximately 330,000 distinct CDR3 sequences, with about 61% occurring once and the leading ten covering 6.5%. The source of the blood RNA was unsorted whole blood, and germline DNA was extracted as well. Sample: peripheral blood. These receptors were obtained from a man aged 40-55 years with primary liver carcinoma and hepatitis B virus infection.

Turning to this clonotype: A read error may explain this, as a much larger clone is one base away. The rearrangement uses TRBV12-5 and TRBJ1-1; TRBD1 matches 7 bases. In germline, CDR1 is LGHNT, CDR2 FRNRAP. After removal of 6 bases from V and 4 bases from J, the junction contained 8 bases not matched to a gene. The CDR3 has 14 residues. The CDR3 is CASGQGTVATEAFF. In DNA, the CDR3 is TGTGCTAGTGGCCAAGGGACAGTCGCCACTGAAGCTTTCTTT.

This chain connects TRBV28 to TRBJ2-5; 9 bases are shared with TRBD2. The V gene's germline CDR1 is MDHEN and CDR2 SYDVKM. The J segment lost 4 bases and the V segment lost 5 bases, leaving 17 bases of the junction unmatched. CDR3 size: 18 residues. CDR3 coding DNA: TGTGCCAGCAGTAATATAGCGGGAGCCGGGATCGTTTCAGAGACCCAGTACTTC. It encodes CASSNIAGAGIVSETQYF.

The CDR3: CASSLEVAGPQYF. CDR3 DNA: TGTGCCAGCAGCTTAGAAGTTGCGGGCCCCCAGTACTTC. The chain links TRBV7-6 to TRBJ2-7; a possible D gene is TRBD2 (5 bases). CDR1 and CDR2 from the germline V gene are SGHVS and FNYEAQ. This CDR3 region has 13 residues. V dropped 1 base and J dropped 10 bases, with 14 bases sitting between them.

As concerns this clonotype: Compared with germline, one end of the junction differs, possibly owing to a read error. The genes are TRBV11-1 and TRBJ2-3, with 8 bases aligning to TRBD2. This CDR3 is built from 15 residues. The germline gives CDR1 SGHAT, CDR2 FQDESV (reference sequence). Written as DNA, the CDR3 is TGTGCCAGCAGCATCGGACTAGCTGATACAGATACGCAGTGTTTT. Translating it yields CASSIGLADTDTQCF.

Comments on this clonotype: The junction and the germline gene differ at one end; a read error may be behind it. The V gene is TRBV4-3, the J gene TRBJ2-7, with D hard to call. This CDR3 has 13 residues. The germline V gene has CDR1 LGHNA and CDR2 YSLEER. CDR3 sequence reads: CASSQTVGREQYF. The CDR3 bases are TGCGCCAGCAGCCAGACTGTAGGTCGCGAGCAGTATTTC.

With regard to this clonotype: A read error may explain this, as a much larger clone is one base away. This chain joins TRBV6-5 and TRBJ2-7; D not certain. The CDR3 has 14 amino acids. Trimming pared 3 bases from V and 2 bases from J, leaving 11 bases between. Germline V lookup: CDR1 MNHEY, CDR2 SVGAGI. As DNA, the CDR3 is TGTGCCAGCAGTTATGACATGGGCCCCTACGAGCAGTACTTC. Translated: CASSYDMGPYEQYF.

Remarks on this clonotype: A read error is possible here, since a much larger clone lies one base away. The chain recombines TRBV6-5 with TRBJ2-1; 7 positions agree with TRBD1. With 6 bases clipped from V and 12 bases from J, the junction kept 14 bases outside the gene matches. The CDR3 runs 14 residues. The germline V gene has CDR1 MNHEY and CDR2 SVGAGI. Here the CDR3 DNA reads TGTGCCAGCAGCCAGACGACAGGGTTACATGGGCAGTTCTTC. This gives the protein CASSQTTGLHGQFF.

On this clonotype: A much larger clone differs from this one at a single base, so this may be a read error. The gene calls are TRBV25-1 and TRBJ1-1, with 7 bases fitting TRBD1. This CDR3 contains 14 residues. Germline CDR1 MGHDK, CDR2 SYGVNS. CDR3 DNA: TGTACCAGCAGTGGGGACGGGGACAGCCGAGAAGCTTTCTTT. Amino acid sequence: CTSSGDGDSREAFF. The whole variable domain, filled in from reference TRBV25-1 and TRBJ1-1, reads EADIYQTPRYLVIGTGKKITLECSQTMGHDKMYWYQQDPGMELHLIHYSYGVNSTEKGDLSSESTVSRIRTEHFPLTLESARPSHTSQYLCTSSGDGDSREAFFGQGTRLTVV.